Below, one T cell receptor (beta chain) is given with its context. The antigen is unknown. This record belongs to a study of T cell responses to AZD1222 COVID-19 vaccine. In the study overall: Analysis merged second doses at about 4 or about 12 weeks.

Sequencing was performed with immunoSEQ multiplex PCR; in TCRdb, only in-frame clones are kept and a portion is missing. The sample contains 110,000 to 150,000 clones, about 93% of which appear only once. This CDR3 has 13 residues. Trimming removed 6 bases from V and 4 bases from J; junction bases left unmatched: 3. The germline V gene has CDR1 SGHNT and CDR2 YYREEE (reference sequence). Study-level findings and limits: Spike-specific TCR breadth and depth went up after people got two AZD1222 doses. The donor cohort was predominantly white British with a female majority, and clonal diversity may have been underestimated. After the peak T cell response, and only then, were repertoires sampled.

This sequence was found in an adult in good health. The sample in question was peripheral blood, obtained on day 0 of AZD1222 vaccination. The chain recombines TRBV5-4 with TRBJ2-5, with TRBD2 matching over 10 bases. The CDR3 sequence is CASTSGRGETQYF. For the CDR3, the DNA is TGTGCCAGCACTAGCGGGAGAGGAGAGACCCAGTACTTC.